Here is one TCR beta chain with its context. Its antigen is not known. This specimen belongs to a study of OX40 agonist ivuxolimab in advanced cancers. Study as a whole: Dose-escalation subjects each had hepatocellular carcinoma, melanoma, renal cell or head and neck cancer. Participants, about 83% male, averaged 60 years of age, ranging from roughly 23 to 90. Study results and limitations: At 0.1 to 3.0 mg/kg, clonal expansion of CD4+ and CD8+ blood T cells had occurred by week 6.

Sequencing used immunoSEQ multiplex PCR; TCRdb keeps in-frame clones, though not all of them. The sample records 65,000 to 90,000 clones, about 80% being singletons. The CDR3 is 16 residues long. V lost 1 base to trimming and J lost 3 bases, with 13 bases between them. Germline V gene data show CDR1 as SGHTA and CDR2 as FQGNSA. Sequencing used CD4+ or CD8+ T cells sorted from blood, obtained in a trial of the OX40 agonist ivuxolimab. This receptor was taken from an adult with an advanced solid tumor such as melanoma, head and neck, liver or kidney cancer. The genes are TRBV7-2 and TRBJ1-5, with D uncertain. The chain's CDR3 is CASSLDSQTPNQPQHF. The DNA of the CDR3 is TGTGCCAGCAGCTTAGACTCCCAGACACCCAATCAGCCCCAGCATTTT. Based on the CDR3 plus reference TRBV7-2 and TRBJ1-5, the full variable domain is GAGVSQSPSNKVTEKGKDVELRCDPISGHTALYWYRQSLGQGLEFLIYFQGNSAPDKSGLPSDRFSAERTGGSVSTLTIQRTQQEDSAVYLCASSLDSQTPNQPQHFGDGTRLSIL.